This TCR beta chain was found in a study of blood T cell repertoires in COVID-19. The J segment lost 7 bases and the V segment lost 3 bases, leaving 3 bases of the junction unmatched. Looked up from germline, CDR1 is LNHDA and CDR2 is SQIVND (reference sequence). The CDR3 is made up of 13 amino acids. The sample holds one count of this clone. The data were produced by immunoSEQ multiplex PCR, yet TCRdb's version contains in-frame clones alone and is incomplete. The sample lists about 140,000 clones, around nine tenths occurring once. The chain carries TRBV19 and TRBJ1-5, with 7 bases identical to TRBD1. The TCR originated in a human donor in a cohort sampled during active COVID-19. The material sequenced was peripheral blood. In DNA form, the CDR3 reads TGTGCCAGTAGTATTAGAGGGGGCCAGCCCCAGCATTTT. Translation gives CASSIRGGQPQHF.